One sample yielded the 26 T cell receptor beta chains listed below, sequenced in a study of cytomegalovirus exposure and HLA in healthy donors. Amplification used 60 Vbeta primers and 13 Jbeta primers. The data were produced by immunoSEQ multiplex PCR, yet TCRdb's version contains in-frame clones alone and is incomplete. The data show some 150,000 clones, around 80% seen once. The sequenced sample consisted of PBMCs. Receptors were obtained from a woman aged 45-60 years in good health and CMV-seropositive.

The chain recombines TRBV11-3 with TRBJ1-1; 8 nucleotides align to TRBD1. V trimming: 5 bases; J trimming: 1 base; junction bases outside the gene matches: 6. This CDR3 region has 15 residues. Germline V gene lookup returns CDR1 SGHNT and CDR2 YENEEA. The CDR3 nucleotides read TGTGCCAGCAGCCCAGGACAGGGAACGAACACTGAAGCTTTCTTT. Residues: CASSPGQGTNTEAFF.

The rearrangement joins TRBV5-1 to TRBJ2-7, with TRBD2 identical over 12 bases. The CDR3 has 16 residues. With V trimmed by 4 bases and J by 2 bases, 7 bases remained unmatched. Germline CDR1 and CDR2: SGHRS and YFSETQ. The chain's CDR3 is CASSRGSSGGAYEQYF. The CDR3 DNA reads TGCGCCAGCAGCCGCGGCTCTAGCGGGGGGGCCTACGAGCAGTACTTC. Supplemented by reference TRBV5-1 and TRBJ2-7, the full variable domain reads KAGVTQTPRYLIKTRGQQVTLSCSPISGHRSVSWYQQTPGQGLQFLFEYFSETQRNKGNFPGRFSGRQFSNSRSEMNVSTLELGDSALYLCASSRGSSGGAYEQYFGPGTRLTVT.

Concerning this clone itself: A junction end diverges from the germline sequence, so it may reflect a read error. CDR3 in DNA: TGCGCCAGCAACTTGGGAGGGGGACAAGAGACCCAGTACTTC. This encodes CASNLGGGQETQYF. J is TRBJ2-5 and V is TRBV5-1; maybe TRBD2 (7 bases). The CDR3 sequence is 14 residues long. The germline CDR1 and CDR2 sequences are SGHRS and YFSETQ.

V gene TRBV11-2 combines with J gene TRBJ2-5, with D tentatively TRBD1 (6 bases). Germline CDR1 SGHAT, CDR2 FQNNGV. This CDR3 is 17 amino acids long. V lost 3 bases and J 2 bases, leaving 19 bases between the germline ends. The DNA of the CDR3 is TGTGCCAGCAGCTTGGAAGAACACAGGGTTCCTCAAGAGACCCAGTACTTC. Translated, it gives CASSLEEHRVPQETQYF. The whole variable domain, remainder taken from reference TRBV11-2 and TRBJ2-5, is EAGVAQSPRYKIIEKRQSVAFWCNPISGHATLYWYQQILGQGPKLLIQFQNNGVVDDSQLPKDRFSAERLKGVDSTLKIQPAKLEDSAVYLCASSLEEHRVPQETQYFGPGTRLLVL.

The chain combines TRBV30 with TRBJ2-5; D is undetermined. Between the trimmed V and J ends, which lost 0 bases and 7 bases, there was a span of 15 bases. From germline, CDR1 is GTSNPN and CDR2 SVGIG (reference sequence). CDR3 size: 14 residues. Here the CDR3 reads CAWSVNARSGTQYF. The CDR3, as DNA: TGTGCCTGGAGTGTGAATGCGCGGTCCGGGACCCAGTACTTC. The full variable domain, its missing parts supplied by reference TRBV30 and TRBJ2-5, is SQTIHQWPATLVQPVGSPLSLECTVEGTSNPNLYWYRQAAGRGLQLLFYSVGIGQISSEVPQNLSASRPQDRQFILSSKKLLLSDSGFYLCAWSVNARSGTQYFGPGTRLLVL.

CDR3 nucleotides: TGTGCCAGTAGTTGGGGACTAGCGGGACCAAATGAGCAGTTCTTC. This translates into CASSWGLAGPNEQFF. The chain joins TRBV19 to TRBJ2-1, with 13 bases matching TRBD2. Per the germline V gene, CDR1 is LNHDA and CDR2 is SQIVND (reference sequence). CDR3 length equals 15 residues. V lost 5 bases and J lost 7; bases outside the gene matches: 5.

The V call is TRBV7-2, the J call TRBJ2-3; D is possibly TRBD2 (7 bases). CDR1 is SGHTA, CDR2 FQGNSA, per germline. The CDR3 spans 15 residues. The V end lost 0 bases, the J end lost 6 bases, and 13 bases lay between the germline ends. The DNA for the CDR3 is TGTGCCAGCAGCTTAGCGGGGGGGCTCCCGGATACGCAGTATTTT. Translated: CASSLAGGLPDTQYF.

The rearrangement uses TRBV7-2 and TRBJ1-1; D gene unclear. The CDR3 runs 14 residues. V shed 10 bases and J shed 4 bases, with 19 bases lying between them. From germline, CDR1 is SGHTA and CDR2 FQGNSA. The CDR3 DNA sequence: TGTGCCACCCTGGCGGGGTCAGTGGGCACTGAAGCTTTCTTT. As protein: CATLAGSVGTEAFF.

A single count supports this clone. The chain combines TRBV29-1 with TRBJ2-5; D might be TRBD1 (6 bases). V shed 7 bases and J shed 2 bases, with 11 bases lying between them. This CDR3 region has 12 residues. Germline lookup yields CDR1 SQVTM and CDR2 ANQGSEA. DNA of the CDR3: TGCAGCGACACGACAGGACAAGAGACCCAGTACTTC. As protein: CSDTTGQETQYF.

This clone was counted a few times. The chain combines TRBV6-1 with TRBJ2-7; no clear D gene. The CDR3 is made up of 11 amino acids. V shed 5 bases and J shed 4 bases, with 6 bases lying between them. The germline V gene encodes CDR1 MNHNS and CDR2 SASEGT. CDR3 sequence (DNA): TGTGCCAGCAGTTCCTTGTACGAGCAGTACTTC. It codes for CASSSLYEQYF.

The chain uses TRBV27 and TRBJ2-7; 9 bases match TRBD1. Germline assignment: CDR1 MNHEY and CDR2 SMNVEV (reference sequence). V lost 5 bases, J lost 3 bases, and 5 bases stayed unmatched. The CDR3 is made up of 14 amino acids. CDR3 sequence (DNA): TGTGCCAGCAGTGTGGGACAGGGCCTCTACGAGCAGTACTTC. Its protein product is CASSVGQGLYEQYF.

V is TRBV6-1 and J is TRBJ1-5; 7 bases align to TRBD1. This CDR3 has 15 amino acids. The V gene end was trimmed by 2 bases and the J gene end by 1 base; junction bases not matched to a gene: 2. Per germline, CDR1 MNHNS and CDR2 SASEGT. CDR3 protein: CASSENRGSNQPQHF. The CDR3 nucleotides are TGTGCCAGCAGTGAAAACAGGGGCAGCAATCAGCCCCAGCATTTT.

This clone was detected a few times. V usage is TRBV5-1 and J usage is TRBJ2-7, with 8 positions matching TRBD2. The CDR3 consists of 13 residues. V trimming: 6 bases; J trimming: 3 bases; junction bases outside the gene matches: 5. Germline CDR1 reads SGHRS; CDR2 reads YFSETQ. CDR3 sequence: CASTSGLHYEQYF. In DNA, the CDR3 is TGCGCCAGCACTAGCGGGCTTCACTACGAGCAGTACTTC.

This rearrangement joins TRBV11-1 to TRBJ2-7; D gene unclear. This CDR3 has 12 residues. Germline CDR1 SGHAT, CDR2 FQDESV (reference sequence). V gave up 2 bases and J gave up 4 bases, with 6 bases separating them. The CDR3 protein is CASSLNHYEQYF. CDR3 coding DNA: TGTGCCAGCAGCTTAAATCATTACGAGCAGTACTTC.

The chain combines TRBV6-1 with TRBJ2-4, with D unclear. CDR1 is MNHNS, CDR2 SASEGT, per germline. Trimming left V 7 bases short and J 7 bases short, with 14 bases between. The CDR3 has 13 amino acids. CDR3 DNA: TGTGCCAGCATCGAGCCGTTGAGGAACATTCAGTACTTC. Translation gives CASIEPLRNIQYF.

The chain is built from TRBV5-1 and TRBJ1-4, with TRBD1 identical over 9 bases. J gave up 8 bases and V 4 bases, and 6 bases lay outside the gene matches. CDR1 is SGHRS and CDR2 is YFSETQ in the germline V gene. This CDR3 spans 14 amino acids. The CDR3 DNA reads TGCGCCAGCAGCCTCGGACAGGGGCCGGAAAAACTGTTTTTT. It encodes CASSLGQGPEKLFF.

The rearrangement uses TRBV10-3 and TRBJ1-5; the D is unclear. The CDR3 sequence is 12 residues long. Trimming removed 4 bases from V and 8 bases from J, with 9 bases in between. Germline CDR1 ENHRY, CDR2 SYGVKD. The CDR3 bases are TGTGCCATCAGTGGCGGGGAGGAGCCCCAGCATTTT. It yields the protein CAISGGEEPQHF.

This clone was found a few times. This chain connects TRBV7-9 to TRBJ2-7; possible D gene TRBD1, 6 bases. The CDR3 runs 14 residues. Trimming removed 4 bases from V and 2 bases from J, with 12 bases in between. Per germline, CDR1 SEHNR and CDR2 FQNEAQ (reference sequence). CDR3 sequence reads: CASSSNRVPYEQYF. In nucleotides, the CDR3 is TGTGCCAGCAGCTCGAACAGGGTTCCCTACGAGCAGTACTTC.

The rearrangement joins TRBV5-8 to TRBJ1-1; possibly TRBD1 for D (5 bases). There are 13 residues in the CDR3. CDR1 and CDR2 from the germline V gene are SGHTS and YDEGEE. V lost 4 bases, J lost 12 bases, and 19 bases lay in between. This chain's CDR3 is CASSASREGITFF. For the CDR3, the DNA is TGTGCCAGCAGCGCCTCCAGGGAGGGGATAACTTTCTTT.

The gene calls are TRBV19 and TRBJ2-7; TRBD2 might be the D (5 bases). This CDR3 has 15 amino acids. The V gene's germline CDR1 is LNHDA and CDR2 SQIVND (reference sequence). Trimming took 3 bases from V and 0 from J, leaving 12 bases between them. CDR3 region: CASSIEGTLSYEQYF. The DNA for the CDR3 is TGTGCCAGTAGTATCGAGGGCACCCTCTCCTACGAGCAGTACTTC.

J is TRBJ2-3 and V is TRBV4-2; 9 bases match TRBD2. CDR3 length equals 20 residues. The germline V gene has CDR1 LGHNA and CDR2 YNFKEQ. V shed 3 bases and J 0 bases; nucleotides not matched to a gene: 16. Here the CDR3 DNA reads TGTGCCAGCAGCCAGAACATGGGGCTAGCGGGGAGGTATAGCACAGATACGCAGTATTTT. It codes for CASSQNMGLAGRYSTDTQYF.

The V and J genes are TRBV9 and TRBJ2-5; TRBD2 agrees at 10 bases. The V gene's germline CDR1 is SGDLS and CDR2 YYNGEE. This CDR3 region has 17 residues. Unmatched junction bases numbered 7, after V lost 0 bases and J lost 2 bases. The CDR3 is CASSVGAGGELQETQYF. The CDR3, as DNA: TGTGCCAGCAGCGTAGGAGCGGGAGGGGAACTACAAGAGACCCAGTACTTC.

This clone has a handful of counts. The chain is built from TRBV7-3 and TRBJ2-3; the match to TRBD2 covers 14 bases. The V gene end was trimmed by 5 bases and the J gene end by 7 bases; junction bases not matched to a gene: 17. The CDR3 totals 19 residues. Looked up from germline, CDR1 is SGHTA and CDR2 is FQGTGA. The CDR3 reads CASSAGLAGAARTGNTQYF. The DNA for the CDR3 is TGTGCCAGCAGCGCGGGACTAGCGGGGGCAGCACGAACGGGAAATACGCAGTATTTT.

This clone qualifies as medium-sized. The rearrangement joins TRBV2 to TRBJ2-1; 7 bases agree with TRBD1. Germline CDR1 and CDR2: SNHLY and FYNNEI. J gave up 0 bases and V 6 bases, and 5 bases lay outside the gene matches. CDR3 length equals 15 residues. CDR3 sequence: CASRFRDSSYNEQFF. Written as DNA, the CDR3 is TGTGCCAGCAGGTTCCGGGACAGCTCCTACAATGAGCAGTTCTTC.

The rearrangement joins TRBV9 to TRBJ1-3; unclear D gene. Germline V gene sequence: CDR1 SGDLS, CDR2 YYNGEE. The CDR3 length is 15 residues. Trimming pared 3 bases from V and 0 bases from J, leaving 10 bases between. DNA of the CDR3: TGTGCCAGCAGCGGGAAGACACACTCTGGAAACACCATATATTTT. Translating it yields CASSGKTHSGNTIYF.

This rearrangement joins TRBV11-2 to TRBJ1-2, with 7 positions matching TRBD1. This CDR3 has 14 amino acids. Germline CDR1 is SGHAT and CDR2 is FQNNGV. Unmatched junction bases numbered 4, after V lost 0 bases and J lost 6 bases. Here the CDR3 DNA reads TGTGCCAGCAGCTTAGACAGGGGGGAAGATGGCTACACCTTC. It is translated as CASSLDRGEDGYTF.